One TCR beta chain is described in this entry. The antigen remains unidentified. Compared with germline, one end of the junction differs, possibly owing to a read error. The sample has other DNA sequences that encode this CDR3 too. The sample is drawn from a study of cytomegalovirus exposure and HLA in healthy donors. The study, taken as a whole, reports: A few chains tied to CMV proved CMV antigen-specific in vitro. In a later analysis, V- and J-gene trimming of beta chains associated with a DCLRE1C missense variant, replicated independently. Prior analysis indicated that the majority of TCR beta V segments exhibited productivity approximately 87% or approximately 30% of the time. Overall, 164 TCR beta chains were annotated as cytomegalovirus-associated.

60 Vbeta and 13 Jbeta primers were used in PCR. Clones were read by immunoSEQ multiplex PCR, and TCRdb kept only the in-frame ones, dropping some. This table has over 200,000 clones, around four fifths appearing once. Germline V lookup: CDR1 SGHRS, CDR2 YFSETQ. This CDR3 comprises 15 residues. The sample consisted of PBMCs. This sequence was found in a woman in her thirties or forties in good health and CMV-seronegative. The chain uses TRBV5-1 and TRBJ2-2, with TRBD2 matching over 8 bases. The CDR3 loop is CASSSGGADTGELFF. In DNA, the CDR3 is TGCGCCAGCAGCTCCGGGGGGGCCGACACCGGGGAGCTGTTTTTC.